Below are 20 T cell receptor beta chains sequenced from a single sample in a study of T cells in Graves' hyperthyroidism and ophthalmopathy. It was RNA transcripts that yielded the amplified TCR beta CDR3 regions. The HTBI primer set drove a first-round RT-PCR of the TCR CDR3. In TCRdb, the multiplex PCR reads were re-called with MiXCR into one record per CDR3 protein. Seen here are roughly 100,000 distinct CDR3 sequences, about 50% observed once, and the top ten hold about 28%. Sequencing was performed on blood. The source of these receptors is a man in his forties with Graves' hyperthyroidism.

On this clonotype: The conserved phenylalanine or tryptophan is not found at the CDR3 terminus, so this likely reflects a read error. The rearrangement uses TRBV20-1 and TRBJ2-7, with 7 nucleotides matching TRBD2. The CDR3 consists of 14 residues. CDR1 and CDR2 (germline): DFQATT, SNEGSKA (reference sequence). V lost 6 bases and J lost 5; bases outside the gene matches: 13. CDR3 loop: CSASRVRGSHEQYL. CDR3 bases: TGCAGTGCCAGTAGGGTTCGCGGGAGCCACGAGCAGTACCTC.

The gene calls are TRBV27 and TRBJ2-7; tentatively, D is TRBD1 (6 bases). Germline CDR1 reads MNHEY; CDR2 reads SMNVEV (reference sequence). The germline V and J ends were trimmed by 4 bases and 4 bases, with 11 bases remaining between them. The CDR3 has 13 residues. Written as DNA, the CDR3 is TGTGCCAGCAGTTATGGACAGTCTTACGAGCAGTACTTC. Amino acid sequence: CASSYGQSYEQYF.

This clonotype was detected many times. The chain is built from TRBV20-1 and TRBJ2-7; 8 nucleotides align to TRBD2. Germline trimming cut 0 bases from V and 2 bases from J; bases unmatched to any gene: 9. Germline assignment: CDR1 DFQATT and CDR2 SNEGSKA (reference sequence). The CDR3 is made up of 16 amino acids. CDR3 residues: CSARDSGSGATYEQYF. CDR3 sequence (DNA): TGCAGTGCTAGAGATTCGGGTAGCGGGGCCACCTACGAGCAGTACTTC.

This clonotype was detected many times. CDR3 sequence (DNA): TGTGCCATCAGTGAGAGGGTCCGTAGCGGGACGGGGACCCAGTACTTC. It translates to CAISERVRSGTGTQYF. The chain employs TRBV10-3 and TRBJ2-5; TRBD2 agrees at 8 bases. The germline V gene has CDR1 ENHRY and CDR2 SYGVKD. Trimming took 2 bases from V and 7 from J; bases not matched to a gene: 12. The CDR3 sequence is 16 residues long.

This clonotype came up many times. The CDR3 nucleotides read TGTGCCACCAGTGACCCCCGGGACCCCTTCAGCAATGAGCAGTTCTTC. This translates into CATSDPRDPFSNEQFF. V is TRBV24-1 and J is TRBJ2-1; D is tentatively TRBD1 or TRBD2 (5 bases each). V was clipped by 4 bases and J by 6 bases, with 18 bases between them. Germline CDR1 is KGHDR and CDR2 is SFDVKD. This CDR3 spans 16 amino acids.

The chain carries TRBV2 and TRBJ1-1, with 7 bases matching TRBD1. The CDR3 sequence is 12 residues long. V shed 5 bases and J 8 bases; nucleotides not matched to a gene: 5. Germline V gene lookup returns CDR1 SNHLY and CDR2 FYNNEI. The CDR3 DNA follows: TGTGCCAGCAGTAGGACAGGCCTCGAAGCTTTCTTT. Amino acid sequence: CASSRTGLEAFF.

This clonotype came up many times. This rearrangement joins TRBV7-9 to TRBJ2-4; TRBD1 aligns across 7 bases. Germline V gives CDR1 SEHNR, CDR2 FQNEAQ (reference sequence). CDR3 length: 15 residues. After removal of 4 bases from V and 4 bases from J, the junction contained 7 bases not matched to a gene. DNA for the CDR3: TGTGCCAGCAGCTCACTACGGGACAGTAAAAACATTCAGTACTTC. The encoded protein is CASSSLRDSKNIQYF.

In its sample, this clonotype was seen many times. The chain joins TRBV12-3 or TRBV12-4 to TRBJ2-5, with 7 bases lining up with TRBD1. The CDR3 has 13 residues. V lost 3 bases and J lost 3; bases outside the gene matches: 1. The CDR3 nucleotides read TGTGCCAGCAGTTTCGGACAGGAAGAGACCCAGTACTTC. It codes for CASSFGQEETQYF.

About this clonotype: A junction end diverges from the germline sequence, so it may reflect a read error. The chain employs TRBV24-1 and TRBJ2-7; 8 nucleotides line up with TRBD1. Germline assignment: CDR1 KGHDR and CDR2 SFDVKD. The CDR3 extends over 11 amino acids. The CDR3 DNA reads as TGTGCCAGCAGTTACTCGGGACAGGTCCACTTC. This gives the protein CASSYSGQVHF.

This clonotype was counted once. The CDR3 DNA reads TGTGCCAGCAGCCTAGGGGCAGTGAGAATGGGAAACACCATATATTTT. It encodes CASSLGAVRMGNTIYF. The chain has TRBV7-3 and TRBJ1-3, with D possibly matching TRBD1 (5 bases). CDR1 and CDR2 from the germline V gene are SGHTA and FQGTGA. V lost 5 bases to trimming and J lost 4 bases, with 18 bases between them. The length of the CDR3 is 16 residues. The variable domain in full, with the rest retrieved from reference TRBV7-3 and TRBJ1-3, is GAGVSQTPSNKVTEKGKYVELRCDPISGHTALYWYRQSLGQGPEFLIYFQGTGAADDSGLPNDRFFAVRPEGSVSTLKIQRTERGDSAVYLCASSLGAVRMGNTIYFGEGSWLTVV.

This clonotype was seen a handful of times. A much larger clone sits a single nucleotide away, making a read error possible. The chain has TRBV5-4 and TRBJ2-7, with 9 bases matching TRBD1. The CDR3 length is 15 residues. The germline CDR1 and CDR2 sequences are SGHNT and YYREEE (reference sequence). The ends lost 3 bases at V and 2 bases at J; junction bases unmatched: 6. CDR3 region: CASSSGGQGAYEQYF. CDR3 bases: TGTGCCAGCAGCTCTGGGGGACAGGGCGCCTACGAGCAGTACTTC.

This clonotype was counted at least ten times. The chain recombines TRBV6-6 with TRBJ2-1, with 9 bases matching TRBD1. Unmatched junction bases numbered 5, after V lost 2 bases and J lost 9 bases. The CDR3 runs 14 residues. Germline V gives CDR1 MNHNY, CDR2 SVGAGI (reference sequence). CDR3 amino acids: CASSYPGQGSEQFF. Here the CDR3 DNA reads TGTGCCAGCAGTTACCCTGGACAGGGGAGTGAGCAGTTCTTC.

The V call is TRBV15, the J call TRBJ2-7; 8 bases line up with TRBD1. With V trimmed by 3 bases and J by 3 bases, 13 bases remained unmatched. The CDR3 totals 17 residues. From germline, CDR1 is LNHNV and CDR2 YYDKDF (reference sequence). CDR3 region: CATSSQERQGRYYEQYF. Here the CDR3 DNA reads TGTGCCACCAGCAGCCAAGAAAGACAGGGGAGATACTACGAGCAGTACTTC.

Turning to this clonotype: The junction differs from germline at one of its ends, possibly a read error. CDR3 in DNA: TGTGCCAGCAGCCCGAAGGTAGGGTTC. The encoded protein is CASSPKVGF. The V gene is TRBV4-2, the J gene TRBJ1-4, with D hard to call. CDR1 and CDR2 from the germline V gene are LGHNA and YNFKEQ. The length of the CDR3 is 9 residues.

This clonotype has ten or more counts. This CDR3 is CASSLGVLAGQETQYF. CDR3 in DNA: TGTGCCAGCAGCTTAGGGGTCCTAGCGGGTCAAGAGACCCAGTACTTC. This chain joins TRBV7-2 and TRBJ2-5, with 8 bases aligning to TRBD2. With V trimmed by 1 base and J by 2 bases, 6 bases remained unmatched. The germline V gene has CDR1 SGHTA and CDR2 FQGNSA. This CDR3 has 16 amino acids.

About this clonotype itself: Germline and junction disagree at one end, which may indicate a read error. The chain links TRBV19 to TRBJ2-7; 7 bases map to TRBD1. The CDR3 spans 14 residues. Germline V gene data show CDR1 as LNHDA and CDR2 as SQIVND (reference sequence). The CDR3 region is CAGSTTGQAYGQYF. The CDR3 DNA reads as TGTGCCGGTAGTACCACCGGACAGGCCTACGGGCAGTACTTC.

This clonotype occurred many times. In DNA form, the CDR3 reads TGCAGTGCTAGCAGCAACTATGGCTACACCTTC. Protein sequence: CSASSNYGYTF. The chain couples TRBV20-1 to TRBJ1-2, with D hard to call. Germline V gene lookup returns CDR1 DFQATT and CDR2 SNEGSKA (reference sequence). V lost 3 bases and J 2 bases, leaving 4 bases between the germline ends. The CDR3 sequence is 11 residues long.

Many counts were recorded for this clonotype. The CDR3 spells CASSLLGTLHF. DNA for the CDR3: TGTGCCAGCAGTTTATTGGGCACCCTCCACTTT. This chain uses TRBV12-3 or TRBV12-4 with TRBJ1-6, with no clear D. The CDR3 loop spans 11 amino acids. V dropped 2 bases and J dropped 14 bases, with 7 bases sitting between them.

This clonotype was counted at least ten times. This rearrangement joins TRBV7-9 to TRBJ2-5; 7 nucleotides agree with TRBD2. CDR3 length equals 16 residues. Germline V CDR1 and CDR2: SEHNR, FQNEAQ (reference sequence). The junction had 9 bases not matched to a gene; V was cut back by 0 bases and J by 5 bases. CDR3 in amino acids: CASSLALGGMKETQYF. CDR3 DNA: TGTGCCAGCAGCTTAGCCCTGGGAGGGATGAAGGAGACCCAGTACTTC.

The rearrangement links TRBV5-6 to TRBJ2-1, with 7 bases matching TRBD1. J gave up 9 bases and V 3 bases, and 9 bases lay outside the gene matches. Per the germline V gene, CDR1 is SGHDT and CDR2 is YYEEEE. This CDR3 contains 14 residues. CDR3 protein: CASSSADGQAEQFF. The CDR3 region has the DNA TGTGCCAGCAGCTCCGCGGACGGACAGGCTGAGCAGTTCTTC.